This is a list of T cell receptor beta chains from one sample in a study of TIL therapy for anti-PD-1-resistant metastatic lung cancer. Data came from immunoSEQ multiplex PCR; TCRdb stores just in-frame clones and leaves some out. The data hold fewer than 25,000 clones, with around three quarters observed a single time. The material was blood, obtained at baseline. These receptors all come from a person between 25 and 80 years old with non-small cell lung cancer. CDR3s leave out the opening cysteine and the closing phenylalanine or tryptophan.

>TRBV10-2
ASSRTAMNTEAF
>TRBV6-5
ASSLSAGAEGSQY
>TRBV5-1
ASSLRSTGENGYT
>TRBV19
ASSMGNQPQH
>TRBV28
ASSTDLTGQGKNEQF
>TRBV5-1
ASSPGWRGLTEAF
>TRBV10-3
ATRNNPGEETQY
>TRBV19
ASSIAWTENTEAF
>TRBV12-5
ASGERPSSYNEQF
>TRBV18
ASSPLIGSSTDTQY
>TRBV2
ATGQGFEKLF
>TRBV30
ACPQGISGNTIY
>TRBV18
ASSPSTTEAF
>TRBV21-1
ASSKPRTGGGLNTEAF
>TRBV7-2
ASSLSVGSSYEQY
>TRBV18
ASSPPSNYGYT
>TRBV20-1
SASRWDPTGVDEQF
>TRBV19
ASSIDRWGMSNQPQH
>TRBV7-3
ASSLHRVGQPQH
>TRBV7-8
ASSLASGAYNEQF
>TRBV2
ASRWGLGTDTQY
>TRBV7-8
ASSTEQGSYNEQF
>TRBV4-1
ASSQVQQNEKLF
>TRBV5-1
ASSLAGGSETQY
>TRBV10-3
AISEGQGAETQY
>TRBV3-1/TRBV3-2
ASSQDFAVTGREKLF
>TRBV18
ASSPQGNYGYT
>TRBV7-2
ASSPRTAGYEQY
>TRBV4-3
ASSLQGAGGYT
>TRBV5-1
ASSPTGDRETQY
>TRBV6-5
ASSYETANTEAF
>TRBV27
ASSHGLLGSYNEQF
>TRBV6-6
ASSYTRTDTQY
>TRBV5-6
ASSPTSGRTAGELF
>TRBV7-9
ASSLLGDNVLT
>TRBV4-3
ASSQELQGHYGYT
>TRBV12-3/TRBV12-4
ASTFSQGGGYT
>TRBV30
AWSRGGDNSPLH
>TRBV7-8
ASSKGGLGAGELF
>TRBV4-3
ASSPTGGLQPQH
>TRBV7-6
ASSFGLNQPQH
>TRBV5-5
ASSPGHFGNTEAF
>TRBV15
ATSREQGSIWGYT